The clone carrying this TCR beta chain was recorded at least ten times. TCR beta libraries were built with iRepertoire HTBI primers and Arm-PCR of CDR3 regions. TCRdb called the multiplex PCR reads again in MiXCR, with one record for every CDR3 protein. The sample contains 400,000 to 500,000 distinct CDR3 sequences, about 14% of which appear only once. Time point denoted: newly diagnosed GD, antithyroid drugs for less than 3 months. From RNA extracted from PBMCs, the TCR library was made. The patients included were those that came from an endocrinology department in Xi'an, China. The source of the sample is a study of regulatory T cells in long-lasting Graves disease. For the study at large: Graves' cases, newly diagnosed, had used antithyroid drugs under 3 months.

V dropped 3 bases and J dropped 0 bases, with 9 bases sitting between them. There are 14 residues in the CDR3. CDR1 and CDR2 from the germline V gene are MNHEY and SVGEGT. The sample was also linked to a second study, of T cells in Graves' hyperthyroidism and ophthalmopathy.

The chain employs TRBV6-2 or TRBV6-3 and TRBJ2-7, with unresolved D. The specimen comprised peripheral blood mononuclear cells (PBMCs), sampled at new diagnosis, from a patient treated with antithyroid drugs. The receptor comes from a woman between 50 and 59 years old with Graves disease. The CDR3 loop is CASSYLRSSYEQYF. In DNA, the CDR3 is TGTGCCAGCAGTTATTTAAGGAGCTCCTACGAGCAGTACTTC.